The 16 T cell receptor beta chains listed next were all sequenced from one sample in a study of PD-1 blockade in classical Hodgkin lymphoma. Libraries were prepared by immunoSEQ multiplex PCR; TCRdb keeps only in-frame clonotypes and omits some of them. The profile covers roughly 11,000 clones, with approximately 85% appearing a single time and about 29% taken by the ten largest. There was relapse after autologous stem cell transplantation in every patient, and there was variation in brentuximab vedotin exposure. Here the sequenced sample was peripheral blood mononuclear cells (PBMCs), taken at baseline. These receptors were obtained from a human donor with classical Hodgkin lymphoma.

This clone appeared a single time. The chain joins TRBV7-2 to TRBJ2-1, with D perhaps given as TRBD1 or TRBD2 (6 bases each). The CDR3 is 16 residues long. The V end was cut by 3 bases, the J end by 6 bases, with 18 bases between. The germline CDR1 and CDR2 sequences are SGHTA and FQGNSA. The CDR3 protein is CASSFSGAWLGNEQFF. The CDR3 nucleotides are TGTGCCAGCAGCTTCTCGGGGGCCTGGTTAGGCAATGAGCAGTTCTTC.

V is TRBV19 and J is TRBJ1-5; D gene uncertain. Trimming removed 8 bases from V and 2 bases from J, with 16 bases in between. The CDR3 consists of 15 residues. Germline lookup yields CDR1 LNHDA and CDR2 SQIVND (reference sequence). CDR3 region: CASARALQGNQPQHF. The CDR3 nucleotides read TGTGCCAGTGCGAGGGCTCTGCAGGGCAATCAGCCCCAGCATTTT.

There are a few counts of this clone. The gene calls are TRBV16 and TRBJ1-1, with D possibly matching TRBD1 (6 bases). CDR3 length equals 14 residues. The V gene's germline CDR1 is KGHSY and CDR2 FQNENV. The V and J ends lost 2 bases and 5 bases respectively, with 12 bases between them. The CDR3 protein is CASSQEGGETEAFF. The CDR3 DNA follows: TGTGCCAGCAGCCAAGAGGGGGGAGAGACTGAAGCTTTCTTT.

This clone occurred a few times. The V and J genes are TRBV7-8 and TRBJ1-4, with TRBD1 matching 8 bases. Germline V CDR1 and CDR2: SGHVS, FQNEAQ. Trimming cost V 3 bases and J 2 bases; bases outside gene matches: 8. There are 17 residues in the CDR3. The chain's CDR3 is CASSFLARGLTNEKLFF. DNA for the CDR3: TGTGCCAGCAGCTTTCTTGCCAGGGGGCTGACTAATGAAAAACTGTTTTTT.

CDR3 residues: CASSIRDGGGYTF. The DNA for the CDR3 is TGTGCCAGTAGTATCCGGGACGGAGGAGGCTACACCTTC. The chain employs TRBV19 and TRBJ1-2; D possibly corresponds to TRBD1 (5 bases). CDR1 LNHDA and CDR2 SQIVND come from the germline V gene (reference sequence). V gave up 3 bases and J gave up 8 bases, with 13 bases separating them. This CDR3 has 13 residues.

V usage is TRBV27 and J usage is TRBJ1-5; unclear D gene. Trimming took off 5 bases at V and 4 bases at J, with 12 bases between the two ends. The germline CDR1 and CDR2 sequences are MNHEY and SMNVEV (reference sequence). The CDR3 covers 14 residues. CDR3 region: CASSPRTVNQPQHF. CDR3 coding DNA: TGTGCCAGCAGTCCCAGGACGGTTAATCAGCCCCAGCATTTT.

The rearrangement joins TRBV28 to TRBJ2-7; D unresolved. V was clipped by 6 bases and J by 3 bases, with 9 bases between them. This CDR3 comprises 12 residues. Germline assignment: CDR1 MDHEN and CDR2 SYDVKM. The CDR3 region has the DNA TGTGCCAGCAGCTTTTCCAACTACGAGCAGTACTTC. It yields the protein CASSFSNYEQYF.

This CDR3 reads CALTGGYGYTF. The CDR3 DNA follows: TGTGCTCTAACAGGGGGGTATGGCTACACCTTC. The rearrangement links TRBV30 to TRBJ1-2; 8 nucleotides line up with TRBD1. Germline CDR1 and CDR2: GTSNPN and SVGIG (reference sequence). CDR3 size: 11 residues.

The CDR3 DNA is TGTGCCAGCAGTGAATTTCTTTTGGAGAATGAGCAGTTCTTC. Translating gives CASSEFLLENEQFF. This chain connects TRBV2 to TRBJ2-1; D gene unclear. This CDR3 contains 14 residues. Trimming removed 2 bases from V and 7 bases from J, with 12 bases in between. The V gene's germline CDR1 is SNHLY and CDR2 FYNNEI.

CDR3 coding DNA: TGTGCCAGCAGCTCCGCGGGAGTCAGGACTGAAGCTTTCTTT. It specifies CASSSAGVRTEAFF. The chain has TRBV7-9 and TRBJ1-1; D gene unclear. Germline lookup yields CDR1 SEHNR and CDR2 FQNEAQ (reference sequence). V shed 4 bases and J shed 5 bases, with 14 bases lying between them. The CDR3 length is 14 residues.

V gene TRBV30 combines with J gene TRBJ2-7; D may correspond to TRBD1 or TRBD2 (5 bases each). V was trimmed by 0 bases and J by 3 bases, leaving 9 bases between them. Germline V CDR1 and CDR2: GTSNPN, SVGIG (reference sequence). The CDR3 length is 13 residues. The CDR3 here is CAWSVRGSYEQYF. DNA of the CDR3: TGTGCCTGGAGTGTACGGGGCAGCTACGAGCAGTACTTC.

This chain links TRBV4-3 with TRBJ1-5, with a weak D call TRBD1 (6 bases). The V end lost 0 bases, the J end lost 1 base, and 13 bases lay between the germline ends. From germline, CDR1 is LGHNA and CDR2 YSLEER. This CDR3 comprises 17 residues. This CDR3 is CASSQDTYRVSNQPQHF. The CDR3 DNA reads TGCGCCAGCAGCCAAGATACGTACAGGGTGAGCAATCAGCCCCAGCATTTT.

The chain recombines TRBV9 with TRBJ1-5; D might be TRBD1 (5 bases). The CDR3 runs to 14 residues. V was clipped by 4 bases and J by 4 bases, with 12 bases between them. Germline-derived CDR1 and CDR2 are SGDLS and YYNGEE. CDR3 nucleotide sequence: TGTGCCAGCAGCTCCCGACAGCCTAATCAGCCCCAGCATTTT. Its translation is CASSSRQPNQPQHF.

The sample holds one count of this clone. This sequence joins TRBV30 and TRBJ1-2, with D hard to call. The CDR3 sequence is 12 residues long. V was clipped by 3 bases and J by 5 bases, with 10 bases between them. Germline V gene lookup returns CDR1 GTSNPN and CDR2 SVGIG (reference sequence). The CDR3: CAWSGRTYGYTF. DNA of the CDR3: TGTGCCTGGAGCGGGCGGACTTATGGCTACACCTTC.

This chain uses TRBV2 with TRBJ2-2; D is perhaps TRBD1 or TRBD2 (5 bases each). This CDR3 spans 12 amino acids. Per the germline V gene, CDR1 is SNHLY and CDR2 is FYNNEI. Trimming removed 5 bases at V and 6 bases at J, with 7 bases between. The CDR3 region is CASSRGAGELFF. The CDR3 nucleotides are TGTGCCAGCAGTAGGGGAGCCGGGGAGCTGTTTTTT.

CDR3 sequence: CASSQVLQDSYGYTF. The DNA of the CDR3 is TGCGCCAGCAGCCAAGTACTTCAGGACAGCTATGGCTACACCTTC. This chain links TRBV4-1 with TRBJ1-2; perhaps TRBD1 as D (6 bases). Trimming took off 1 base at V and 4 bases at J, with 13 bases between the two ends. Per the germline V gene, CDR1 is MGHRA and CDR2 is YSYEKL. CDR3 length: 15 amino acids.